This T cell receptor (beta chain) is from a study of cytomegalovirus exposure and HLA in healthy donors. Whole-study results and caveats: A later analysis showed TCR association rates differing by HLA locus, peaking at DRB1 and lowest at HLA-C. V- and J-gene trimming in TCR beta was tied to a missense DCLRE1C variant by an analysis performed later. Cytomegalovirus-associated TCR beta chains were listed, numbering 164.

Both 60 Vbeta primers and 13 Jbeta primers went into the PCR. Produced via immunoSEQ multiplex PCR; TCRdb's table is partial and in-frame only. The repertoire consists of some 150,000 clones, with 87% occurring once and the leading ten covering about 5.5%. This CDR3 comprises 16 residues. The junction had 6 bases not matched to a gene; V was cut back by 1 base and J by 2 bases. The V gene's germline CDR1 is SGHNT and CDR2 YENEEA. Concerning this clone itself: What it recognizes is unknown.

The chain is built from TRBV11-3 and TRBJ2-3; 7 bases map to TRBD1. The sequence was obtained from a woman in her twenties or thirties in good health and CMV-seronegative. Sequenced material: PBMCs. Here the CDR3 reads CASSLGQGLDTDTQYF. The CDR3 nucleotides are TGTGCCAGCAGCTTAGGACAGGGTCTCGACACAGATACGCAGTATTTT.